This T cell receptor beta chain originates from a study of blood T cell repertoires in COVID-19. Overall study: T cells, B-cell-depleted T cells, or PBMCs provided the cDNA or gDNA that served as material.

Germline V gene lookup returns CDR1 SGHKS and CDR2 YYEKEE (reference sequence). V dropped 0 bases and J dropped 8 bases, with 14 bases sitting between them. This CDR3 is 14 amino acids long. This clone appeared once. Sequencing used immunoSEQ multiplex PCR; TCRdb keeps in-frame clones, though not all of them. Of roughly 20,000 clones listed, about four fifths are singletons. The receptor was isolated from an elderly man with acute or convalescent COVID-19. Sequenced input: peripheral blood. V usage is TRBV5-5 and J usage is TRBJ1-2, with D possibly being TRBD1 (6 bases). The CDR3 DNA reads as TGTGCCAGCAGCTTGGGAGTGGGGGCGGGCGGCTACACCTTC. Translation: CASSLGVGAGGYTF.